What follows are 8 T cell receptor beta chains derived from one specimen sequenced in a study of blood T cell repertoires in COVID-19 (dated by TCRdb to the early 2020s). To prepare the library, the immunoSEQ multiplex PCR assay was applied. TCRdb mirrors the immuneACCESS table, restricted to in-frame sequences. Some clones are absent from its copies; in checked studies, under half trace to an unresolved V gene, and the reason for the others is unknown. This sample is represented by 200,000 to 250,000 clones; approximately 80% of them were singletons. 3.4% of the sample is in the top ten clones. Sample: peripheral blood. Receptors originate from a woman aged 18-29 years with acute or convalescent COVID-19.

The chain links TRBV27 to TRBJ2-1, with D possibly being TRBD2 (6 bases). This CDR3 has 12 residues. V shed 3 bases and J shed 9 bases, with 9 bases lying between them. The germline V gene encodes CDR1 MNHEY and CDR2 SMNVEV (reference sequence). The CDR3 DNA follows: TGTGCCAGCAGTTTCCGCGGGGTTGAGCAGTTCTTC. Translating it yields CASSFRGVEQFF.

V gene TRBV14 combines with J gene TRBJ2-1, with D unresolved. V lost 0 bases and J lost 7, with 16 bases in between. The germline CDR1 and CDR2 sequences are SGHDN and FVKESK. The CDR3 loop spans 16 amino acids. The CDR3 nucleotides read TGTGCCAGCAGCCAAGATGTCTGGCCCTTCCTGAATGAGCAGTTCTTC. Amino acids: CASSQDVWPFLNEQFF.

The chain combines TRBV9 with TRBJ2-5, with D perhaps TRBD1 (6 bases). With 6 bases removed from V and 1 base from J, the gap between germline ends came to 13 bases. Germline assignment: CDR1 SGDLS and CDR2 YYNGEE. CDR3 size: 14 residues. The CDR3 nucleotides are TGTGCCAGCACTCAGGGGTCCAGCCAAGAGACCCAGTACTTC. It translates to CASTQGSSQETQYF. The whole variable domain, filled in from reference TRBV9 and TRBJ2-5, reads DSGVTQTPKHLITATGQRVTLRCSPRSGDLSVYWYQQSLDQGLQFLIQYYNGEERAKGNILERFSAQQFPDLHSELNLSSLELGDSALYFCASTQGSSQETQYFGPGTRLLVL.

J is TRBJ2-1 and V is TRBV4-2; the D gene is possibly TRBD1 (5 bases). Trimming removed 3 bases from V and 7 bases from J, with 16 bases in between. The length of the CDR3 is 15 residues. Germline CDR1 and CDR2: LGHNA and YNFKEQ. Here the CDR3 DNA reads TGTGCCAGCAGCCAGGAGTACACTCAGGGAAATGAGCAGTTCTTC. It yields the protein CASSQEYTQGNEQFF.

On this clone: Other DNA sequences in this sample translate to the same CDR3. The chain links TRBV7-2 to TRBJ2-1; the match to TRBD2 covers 13 bases. This CDR3 comprises 15 residues. V lost 5 bases, J lost 5 bases, and 3 bases stayed unmatched. Germline values: CDR1 SGHTA, CDR2 FQGNSA. CDR3: CASSPGLAGHNEQFF. The DNA of the CDR3 is TGTGCCAGCAGCCCGGGACTAGCGGGACACAATGAGCAGTTCTTC.

V and J are TRBV11-2 and TRBJ2-1; TRBD2 aligns across 8 bases. The CDR3 is 18 amino acids. With V trimmed by 1 base and J by 3 bases, 11 bases remained unmatched. From germline, CDR1 is SGHAT and CDR2 FQNNGV. The CDR3 protein is CASSLVPTGTRIYNEQFF. As DNA, the CDR3 is TGTGCCAGCAGCTTAGTCCCAACCGGGACTAGGATCTACAATGAGCAGTTCTTC.

This chain links TRBV25-1 with TRBJ1-1, with a tentative D call TRBD1 (5 bases). Germline V gene data show CDR1 as MGHDK and CDR2 as SYGVNS. V shed 3 bases and J shed 0 bases, with 11 bases lying between them. CDR3 length: 15 residues. In nucleotides, the CDR3 is TGTGCCAGCAGTGAGTGGGGACTGGTGAACACTGAAGCTTTCTTT. It is translated as CASSEWGLVNTEAFF. Looking up the rest from reference TRBV25-1 and TRBJ1-1 gives the full variable domain: EADIYQTPRYLVIGTGKKITLECSQTMGHDKMYWYQQDPGMELHLIHYSYGVNSTEKGDLSSESTVSRIRTEHFPLTLESARPSHTSQYLCASSEWGLVNTEAFFGQGTRLTVV.

This chain uses TRBV12-3 or TRBV12-4 with TRBJ1-2; perhaps TRBD1 as D (6 bases). The CDR3 length is 12 residues. The germline V and J ends were trimmed by 6 bases and 5 bases, with 10 bases remaining between them. CDR3 coding DNA: TGTGCCAGCAGCCGGACAGAGTATGGCTACACCTTC. It encodes CASSRTEYGYTF.